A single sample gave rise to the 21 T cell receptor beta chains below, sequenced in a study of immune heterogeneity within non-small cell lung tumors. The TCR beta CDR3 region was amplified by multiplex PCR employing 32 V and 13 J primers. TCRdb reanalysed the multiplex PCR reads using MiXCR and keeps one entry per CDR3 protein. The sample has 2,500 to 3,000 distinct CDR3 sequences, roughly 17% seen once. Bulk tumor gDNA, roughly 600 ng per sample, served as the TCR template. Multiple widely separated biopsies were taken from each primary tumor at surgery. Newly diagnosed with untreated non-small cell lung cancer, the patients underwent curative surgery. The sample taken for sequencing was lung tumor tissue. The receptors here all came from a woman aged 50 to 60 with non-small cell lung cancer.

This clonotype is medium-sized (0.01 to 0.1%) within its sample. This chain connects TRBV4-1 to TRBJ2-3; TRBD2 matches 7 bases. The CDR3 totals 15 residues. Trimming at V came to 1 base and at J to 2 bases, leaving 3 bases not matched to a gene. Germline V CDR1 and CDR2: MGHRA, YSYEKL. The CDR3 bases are TGCGCCAGCAGCCAAGTTGCGGGGGTCACAGATACGCAGTATTTT. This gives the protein CASSQVAGVTDTQYF.

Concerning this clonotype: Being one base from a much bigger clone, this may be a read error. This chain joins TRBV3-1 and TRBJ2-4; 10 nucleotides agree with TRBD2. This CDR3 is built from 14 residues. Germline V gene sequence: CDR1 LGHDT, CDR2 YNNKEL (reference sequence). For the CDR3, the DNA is TGTGCCAGCAGCTTCGGGACTAGCGTTGCCATTCAGCACTTC. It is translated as CASSFGTSVAIQHF.

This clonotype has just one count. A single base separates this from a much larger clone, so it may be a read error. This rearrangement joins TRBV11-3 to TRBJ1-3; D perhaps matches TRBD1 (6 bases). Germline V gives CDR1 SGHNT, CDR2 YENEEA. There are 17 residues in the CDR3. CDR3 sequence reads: CPSSFHRGQPRGNTIYF. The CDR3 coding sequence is TGTCCCAGCAGCTTCCATCGTGGACAGCCTAGAGGAAACACCATATATTTT.

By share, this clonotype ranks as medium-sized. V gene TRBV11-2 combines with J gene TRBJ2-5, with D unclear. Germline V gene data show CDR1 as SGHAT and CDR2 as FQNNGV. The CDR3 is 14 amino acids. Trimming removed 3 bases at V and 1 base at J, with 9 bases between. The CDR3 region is CASSFGQIQETQYF. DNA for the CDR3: TGTGCCAGCAGCTTTGGGCAGATCCAAGAGACCCAGTACTTC.

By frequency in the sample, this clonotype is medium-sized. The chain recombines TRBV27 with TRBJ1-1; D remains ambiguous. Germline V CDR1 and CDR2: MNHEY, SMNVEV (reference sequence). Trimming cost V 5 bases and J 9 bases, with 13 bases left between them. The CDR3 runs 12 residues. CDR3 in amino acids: CASSPHGRKAFF. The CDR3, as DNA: TGTGCCAGCAGTCCCCATGGCAGGAAAGCTTTCTTT.

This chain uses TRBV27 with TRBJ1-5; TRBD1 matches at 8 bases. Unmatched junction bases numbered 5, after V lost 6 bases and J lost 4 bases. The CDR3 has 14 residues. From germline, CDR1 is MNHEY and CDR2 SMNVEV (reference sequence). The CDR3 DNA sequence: TGTGCCAGCAGACGACAGGGGACTAATCAGCCCCAGCATTTT. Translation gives CASRRQGTNQPQHF.

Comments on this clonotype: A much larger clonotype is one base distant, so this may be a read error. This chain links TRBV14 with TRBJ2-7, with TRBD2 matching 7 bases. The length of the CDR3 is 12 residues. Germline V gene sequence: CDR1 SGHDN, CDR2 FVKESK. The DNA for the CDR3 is TGTGCCAGCAGCCAGGGGGGGTTCGAGAAGTACTTC. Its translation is CASSQGGFEKYF.

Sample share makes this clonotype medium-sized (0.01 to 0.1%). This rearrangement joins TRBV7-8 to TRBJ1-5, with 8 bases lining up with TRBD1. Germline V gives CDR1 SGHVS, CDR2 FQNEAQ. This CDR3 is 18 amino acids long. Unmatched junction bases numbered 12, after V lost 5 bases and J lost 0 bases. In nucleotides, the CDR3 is TGTGCCAGCAGCCAATACGAGGACAGGGCGTATAGCAATCAGCCCCAGCATTTT. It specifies CASSQYEDRAYSNQPQHF.

The CDR3 sequence: CASRVGLAPYEQYF. The CDR3 DNA reads TGTGCCAGCCGGGTTGGGCTCGCTCCCTACGAGCAGTACTTC. The chain carries TRBV6-2 or TRBV6-3 and TRBJ2-7; D uncertain. V was clipped by 8 bases and J by 2 bases, with 16 bases between them. In germline, CDR1 is MNHEY, CDR2 SVGEGT. The CDR3 has 14 amino acids.

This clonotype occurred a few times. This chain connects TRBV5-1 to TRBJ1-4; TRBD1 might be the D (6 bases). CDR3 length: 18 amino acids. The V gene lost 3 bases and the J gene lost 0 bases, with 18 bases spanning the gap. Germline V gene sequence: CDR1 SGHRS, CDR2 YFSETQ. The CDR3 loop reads CASSSPQGKSATNEKLFF. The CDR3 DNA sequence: TGCGCCAGCAGCTCGCCTCAGGGGAAATCTGCAACTAATGAAAAACTGTTTTTT.

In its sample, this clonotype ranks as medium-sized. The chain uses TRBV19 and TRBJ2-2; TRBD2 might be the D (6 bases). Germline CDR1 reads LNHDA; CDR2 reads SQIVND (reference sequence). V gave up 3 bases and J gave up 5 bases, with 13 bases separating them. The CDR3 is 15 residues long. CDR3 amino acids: CASSISGLKTGELFF. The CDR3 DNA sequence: TGTGCCAGTAGTATCTCAGGACTAAAGACCGGGGAGCTGTTTTTT.

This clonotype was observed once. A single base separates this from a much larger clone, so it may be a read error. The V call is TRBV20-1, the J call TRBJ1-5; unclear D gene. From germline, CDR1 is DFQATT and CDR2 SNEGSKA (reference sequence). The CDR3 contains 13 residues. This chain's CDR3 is CSASRQRNEPQHF. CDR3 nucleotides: TGCAGTGCTAGTCGGCAGCGCAATGAGCCCCAGCATTTT.

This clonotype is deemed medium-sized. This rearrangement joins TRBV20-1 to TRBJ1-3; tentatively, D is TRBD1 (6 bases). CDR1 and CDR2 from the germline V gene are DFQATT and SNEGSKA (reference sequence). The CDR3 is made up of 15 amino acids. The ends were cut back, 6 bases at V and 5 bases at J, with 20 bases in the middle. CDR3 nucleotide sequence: TGCAGTGCCCAGAAAGGGGGGGCGCAGAGAAACACCATATATTTT. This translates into CSAQKGGAQRNTIYF.

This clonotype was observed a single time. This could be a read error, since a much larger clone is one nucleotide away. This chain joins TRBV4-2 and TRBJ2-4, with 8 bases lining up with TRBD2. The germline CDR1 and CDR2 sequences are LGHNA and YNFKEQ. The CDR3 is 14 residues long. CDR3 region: CASSSTSGKNIKYF. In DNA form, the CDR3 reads TGTGCCAGCAGTTCTACTAGCGGTAAAAACATTAAGTACTTC.

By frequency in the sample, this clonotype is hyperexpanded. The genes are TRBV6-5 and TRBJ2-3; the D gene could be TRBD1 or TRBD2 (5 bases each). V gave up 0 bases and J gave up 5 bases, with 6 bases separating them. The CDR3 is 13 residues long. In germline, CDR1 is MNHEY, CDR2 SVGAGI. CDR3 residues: CASSYSGGDTQYF. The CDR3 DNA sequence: TGTGCCAGCAGTTACTCTGGGGGAGATACGCAGTATTTT.

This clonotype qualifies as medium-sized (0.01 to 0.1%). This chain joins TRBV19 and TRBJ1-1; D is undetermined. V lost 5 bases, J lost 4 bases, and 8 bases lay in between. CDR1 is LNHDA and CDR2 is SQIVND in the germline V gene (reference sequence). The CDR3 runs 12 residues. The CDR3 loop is CASSFPGTEAFF. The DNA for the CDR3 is TGTGCCAGTAGTTTTCCGGGCACTGAAGCTTTCTTT.

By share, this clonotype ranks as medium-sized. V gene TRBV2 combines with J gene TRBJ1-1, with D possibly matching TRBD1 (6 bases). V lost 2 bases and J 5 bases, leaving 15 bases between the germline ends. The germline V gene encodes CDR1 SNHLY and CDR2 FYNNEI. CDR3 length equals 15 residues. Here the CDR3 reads CASSERLDRGTEAFF. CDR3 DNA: TGTGCCAGCAGTGAACGGCTGGACAGAGGGACTGAAGCTTTCTTT.

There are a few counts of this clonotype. CDR3 nucleotide sequence: TGTGCCAGCAGCTTTCTATCGGGCGCAGTGGACTACGAAGAAGCTTTCTTT. It yields the protein CASSFLSGAVDYEEAFF. The chain combines TRBV11-3 with TRBJ1-1, with unresolved D. This CDR3 spans 17 amino acids. Germline V CDR1 and CDR2: SGHNT, YENEEA. V lost 3 bases to trimming and J lost 8 bases, with 25 bases between them.

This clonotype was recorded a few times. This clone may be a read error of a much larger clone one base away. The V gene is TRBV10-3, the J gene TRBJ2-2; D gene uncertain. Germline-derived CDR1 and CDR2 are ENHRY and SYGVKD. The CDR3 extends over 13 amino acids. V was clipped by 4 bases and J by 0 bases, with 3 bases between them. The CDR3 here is CAISVANTGELFF. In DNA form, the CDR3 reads TGTGCCATCAGTGTAGCGAACACCGGGGAGCTGTTTTTT.

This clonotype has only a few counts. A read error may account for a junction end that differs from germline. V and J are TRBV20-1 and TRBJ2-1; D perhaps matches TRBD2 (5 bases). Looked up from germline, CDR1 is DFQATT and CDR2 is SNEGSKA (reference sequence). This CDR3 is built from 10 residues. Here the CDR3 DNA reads TGCAGTACCGACTACAATGAGCAGTCCTTC. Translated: CSTDYNEQSF.

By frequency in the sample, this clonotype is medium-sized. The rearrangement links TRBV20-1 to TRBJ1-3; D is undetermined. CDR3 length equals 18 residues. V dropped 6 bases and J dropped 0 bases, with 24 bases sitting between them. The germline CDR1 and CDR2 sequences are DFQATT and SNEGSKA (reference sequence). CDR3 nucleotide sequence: TGCAGTGCACTCCGGGCCTCGGTTCCCTCGAGCTCTGGAAACACCATATATTTT. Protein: CSALRASVPSSSGNTIYF.